This TCR beta chain was captured in a study of monozygotic twins with inflammatory bowel disease. Each sample had eight separate cDNA synthesis reactions. TCRdb reprocessed the 5' RACE reads; each CDR3 protein has one entry and no DNA is given. The sample totals around 450,000 distinct CDR3 sequences. Whole blood served as the source of total RNA, and no T cell sorting took place. This CDR3 spans 14 amino acids. Per germline, CDR1 SQVTM and CDR2 ANQGSEA. Whole-study results and caveats: In patient repertoires, differing immunosuppressive treatments may have added some variability. Limited power may explain why concordant and discordant twins showed no difference in repertoire similarity.

Of note for this clonotype: Its antigen is not known.

This TCR derives from a human donor with ulcerative colitis or Crohn's disease, or a healthy co-twin of an affected twin (not recorded which). The chain recombines TRBV29-1 with TRBJ2-1. The sequenced sample consisted of blood. The CDR3 protein is CSAKRRVSFDEQFF.